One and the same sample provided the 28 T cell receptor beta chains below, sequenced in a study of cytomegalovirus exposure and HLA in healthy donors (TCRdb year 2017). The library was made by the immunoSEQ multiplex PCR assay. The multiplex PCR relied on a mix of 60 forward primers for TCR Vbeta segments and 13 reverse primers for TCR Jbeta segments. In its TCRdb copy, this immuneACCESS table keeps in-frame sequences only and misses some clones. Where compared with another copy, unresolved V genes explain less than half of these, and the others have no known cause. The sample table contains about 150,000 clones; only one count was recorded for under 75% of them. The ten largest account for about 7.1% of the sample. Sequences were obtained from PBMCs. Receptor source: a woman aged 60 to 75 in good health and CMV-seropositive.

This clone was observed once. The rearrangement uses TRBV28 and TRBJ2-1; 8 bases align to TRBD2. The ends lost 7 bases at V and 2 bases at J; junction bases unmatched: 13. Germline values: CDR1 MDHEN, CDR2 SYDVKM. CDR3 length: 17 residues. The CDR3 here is CASNTAREGLTYNEQFF. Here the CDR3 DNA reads TGTGCCAGCAACACCGCTCGGGAGGGCCTCACCTACAATGAGCAGTTCTTC.

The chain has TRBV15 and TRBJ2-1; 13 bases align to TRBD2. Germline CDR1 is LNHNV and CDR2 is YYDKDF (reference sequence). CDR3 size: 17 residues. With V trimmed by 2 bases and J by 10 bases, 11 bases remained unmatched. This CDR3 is CATSRPITSGRAGEQFF. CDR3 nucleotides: TGTGCCACCAGCAGACCGATTACTAGCGGGAGGGCAGGCGAGCAGTTCTTC.

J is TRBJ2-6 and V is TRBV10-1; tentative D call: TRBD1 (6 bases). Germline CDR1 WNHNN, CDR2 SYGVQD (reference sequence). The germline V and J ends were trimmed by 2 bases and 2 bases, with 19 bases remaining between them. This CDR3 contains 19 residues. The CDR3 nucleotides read TGCGCCAGCAGTGAGGGAGAAGCAGGGGTAAAGGCTGGGGCCAACGTCCTGACTTTC. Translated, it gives CASSEGEAGVKAGANVLTF.

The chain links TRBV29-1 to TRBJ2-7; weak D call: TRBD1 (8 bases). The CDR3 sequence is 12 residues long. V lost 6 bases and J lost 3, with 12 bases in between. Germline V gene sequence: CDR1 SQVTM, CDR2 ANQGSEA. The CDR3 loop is CSVQGGNYEQYF. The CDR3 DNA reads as TGCAGCGTACAGGGGGGGAACTACGAGCAGTACTTC.

This chain's CDR3 is CASSRTGISGNEQFF. CDR3 DNA sequence: TGTGCCAGCAGCCGTACCGGGATTAGCGGCAATGAGCAGTTCTTC. V gene TRBV7-8 combines with J gene TRBJ2-1, with D possibly TRBD2 on 6 matching bases. Germline assignment: CDR1 SGHVS and CDR2 FQNEAQ. The CDR3 extends over 15 amino acids. Trimming took off 5 bases at V and 6 bases at J, with 17 bases between the two ends.

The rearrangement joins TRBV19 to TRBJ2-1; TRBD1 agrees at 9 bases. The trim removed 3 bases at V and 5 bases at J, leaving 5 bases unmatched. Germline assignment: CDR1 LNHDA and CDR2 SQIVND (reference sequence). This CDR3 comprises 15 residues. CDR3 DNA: TGTGCCAGTAGTATTGGACAGGGGCTCCACAATGAGCAGTTCTTC. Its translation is CASSIGQGLHNEQFF.

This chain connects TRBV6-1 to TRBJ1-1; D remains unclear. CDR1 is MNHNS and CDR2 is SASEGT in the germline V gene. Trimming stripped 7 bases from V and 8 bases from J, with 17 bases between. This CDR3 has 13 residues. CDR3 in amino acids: CASTQTGGLEAFF. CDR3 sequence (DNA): TGTGCCAGCACCCAAACGGGTGGATTGGAAGCTTTCTTT.

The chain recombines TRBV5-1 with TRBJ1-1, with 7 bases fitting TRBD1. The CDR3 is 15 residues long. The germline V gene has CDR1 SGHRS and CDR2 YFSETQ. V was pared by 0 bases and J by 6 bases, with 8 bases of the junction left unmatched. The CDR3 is CASSLGQGWGAEAFF. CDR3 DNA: TGCGCCAGCAGCTTGGGACAGGGATGGGGCGCTGAAGCTTTCTTT. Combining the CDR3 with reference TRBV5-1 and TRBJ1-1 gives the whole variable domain KAGVTQTPRYLIKTRGQQVTLSCSPISGHRSVSWYQQTPGQGLQFLFEYFSETQRNKGNFPGRFSGRQFSNSRSEMNVSTLELGDSALYLCASSLGQGWGAEAFFGQGTRLTVV.

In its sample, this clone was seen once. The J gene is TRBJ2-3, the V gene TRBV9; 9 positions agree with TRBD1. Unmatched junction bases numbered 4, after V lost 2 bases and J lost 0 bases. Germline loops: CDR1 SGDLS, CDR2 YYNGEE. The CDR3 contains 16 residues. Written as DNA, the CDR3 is TGTGCCAGCAGCGTGACAGGGGGAACTAGCACAGATACGCAGTATTTT. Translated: CASSVTGGTSTDTQYF. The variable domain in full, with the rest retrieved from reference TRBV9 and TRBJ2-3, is DSGVTQTPKHLITATGQRVTLRCSPRSGDLSVYWYQQSLDQGLQFLIQYYNGEERAKGNILERFSAQQFPDLHSELNLSSLELGDSALYFCASSVTGGTSTDTQYFGPGTRLTVL.

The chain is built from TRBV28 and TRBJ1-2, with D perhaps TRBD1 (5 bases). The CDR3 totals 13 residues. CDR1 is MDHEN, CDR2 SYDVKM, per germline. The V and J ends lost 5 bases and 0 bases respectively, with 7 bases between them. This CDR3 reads CASSETANYGYTF. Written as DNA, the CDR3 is TGTGCCAGCAGTGAGACAGCTAACTATGGCTACACCTTC.

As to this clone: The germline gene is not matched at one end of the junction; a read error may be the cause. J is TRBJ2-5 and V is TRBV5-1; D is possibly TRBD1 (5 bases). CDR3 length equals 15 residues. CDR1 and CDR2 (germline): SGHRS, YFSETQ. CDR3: CASSLGSGLQGTQYF. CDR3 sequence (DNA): TGCGCCAGCAGCTTGGGATCAGGGCTCCAAGGGACCCAGTACTTC.

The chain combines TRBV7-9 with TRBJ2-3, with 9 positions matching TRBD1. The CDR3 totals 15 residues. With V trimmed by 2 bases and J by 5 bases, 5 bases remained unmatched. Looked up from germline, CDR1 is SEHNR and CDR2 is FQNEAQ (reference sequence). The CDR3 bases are TGTGCCAGCAGCTTAAACAGGGGGCTCGAAGATACGCAGTATTTT. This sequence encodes CASSLNRGLEDTQYF.

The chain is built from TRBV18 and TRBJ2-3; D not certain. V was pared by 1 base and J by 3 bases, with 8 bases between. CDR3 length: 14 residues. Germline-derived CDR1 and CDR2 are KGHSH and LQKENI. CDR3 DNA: TGTGCCAGCTCACCACGCCACGAGACAGATACGCAGTATTTT. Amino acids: CASSPRHETDTQYF. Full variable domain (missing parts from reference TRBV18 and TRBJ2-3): NAGVMQNPRHLVRRRGQEARLRCSPMKGHSHVYWYRQLPEEGLKFMVYLQKENIIDESGMPKERFSAEFPKEGPSILRIQQVVRGDSAAYFCASSPRHETDTQYFGPGTRLTVL.

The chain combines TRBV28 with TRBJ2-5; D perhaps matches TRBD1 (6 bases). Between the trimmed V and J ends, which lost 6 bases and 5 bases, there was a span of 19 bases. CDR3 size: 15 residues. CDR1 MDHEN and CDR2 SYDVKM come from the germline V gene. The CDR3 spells CASSPGTPSAETQYF. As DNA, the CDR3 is TGTGCCAGCAGCCCCGGGACACCTTCCGCGGAGACCCAGTACTTC.

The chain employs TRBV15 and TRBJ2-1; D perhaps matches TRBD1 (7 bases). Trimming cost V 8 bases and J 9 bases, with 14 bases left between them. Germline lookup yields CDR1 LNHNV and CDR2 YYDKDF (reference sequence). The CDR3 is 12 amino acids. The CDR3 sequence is CATQGGVSEQFF. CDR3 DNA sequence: TGTGCCACCCAGGGGGGAGTAAGTGAGCAGTTCTTC.

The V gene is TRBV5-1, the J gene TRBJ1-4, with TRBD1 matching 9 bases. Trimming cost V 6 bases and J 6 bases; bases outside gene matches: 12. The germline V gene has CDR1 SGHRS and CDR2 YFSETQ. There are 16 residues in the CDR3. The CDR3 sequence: CASTDQIQGADEKLFF. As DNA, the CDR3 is TGCGCCAGCACCGACCAAATACAGGGGGCGGATGAAAAACTGTTTTTT.

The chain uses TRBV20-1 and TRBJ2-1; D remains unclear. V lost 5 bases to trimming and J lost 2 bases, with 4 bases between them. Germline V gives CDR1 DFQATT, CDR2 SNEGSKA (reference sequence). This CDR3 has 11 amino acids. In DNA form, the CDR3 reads TGCAGTGCTGACACCTACAATGAGCAGTTCTTC. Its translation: CSADTYNEQFF.

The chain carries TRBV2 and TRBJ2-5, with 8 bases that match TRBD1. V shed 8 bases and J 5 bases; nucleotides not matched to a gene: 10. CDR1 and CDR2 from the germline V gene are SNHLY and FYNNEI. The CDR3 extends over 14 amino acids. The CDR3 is CASHRGQGGETQYF. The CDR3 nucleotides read TGTGCCAGCCACCGTGGACAGGGTGGCGAGACCCAGTACTTC. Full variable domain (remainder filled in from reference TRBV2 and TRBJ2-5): EPEVTQTPSHQVTQMGQEVILRCVPISNHLYFYWYRQILGQKVEFLVSFYNNEISEKSEIFDDQFSVERPDGSNFTLKIRSTKLEDSAMYFCASHRGQGGETQYFGPGTRLLVL.

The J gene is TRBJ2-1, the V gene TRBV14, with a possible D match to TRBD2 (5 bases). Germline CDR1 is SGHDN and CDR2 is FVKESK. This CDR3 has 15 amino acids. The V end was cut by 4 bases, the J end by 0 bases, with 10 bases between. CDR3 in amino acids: CASSLGLSSYNEQFF. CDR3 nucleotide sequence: TGTGCCAGCAGCCTCGGACTGAGCTCCTACAATGAGCAGTTCTTC.

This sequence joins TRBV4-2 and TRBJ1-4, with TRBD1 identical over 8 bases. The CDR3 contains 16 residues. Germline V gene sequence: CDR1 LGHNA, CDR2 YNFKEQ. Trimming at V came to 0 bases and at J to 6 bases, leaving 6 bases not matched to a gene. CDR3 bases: TGTGCCAGCAGCCAAGATGTAACAGGGGGTTATGAAAAACTGTTTTTT. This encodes CASSQDVTGGYEKLFF.

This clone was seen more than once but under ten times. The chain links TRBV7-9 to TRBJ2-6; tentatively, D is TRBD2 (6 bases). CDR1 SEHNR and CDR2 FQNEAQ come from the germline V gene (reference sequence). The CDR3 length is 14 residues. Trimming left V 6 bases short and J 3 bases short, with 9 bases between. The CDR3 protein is CASSFGGGANVLTF. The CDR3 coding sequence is TGTGCCAGCAGTTTCGGGGGTGGGGCCAACGTCCTGACTTTC.

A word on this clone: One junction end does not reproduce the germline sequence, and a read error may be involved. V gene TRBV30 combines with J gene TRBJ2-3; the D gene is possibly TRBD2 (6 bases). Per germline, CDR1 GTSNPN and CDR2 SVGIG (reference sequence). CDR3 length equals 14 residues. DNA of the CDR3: TGTGCCTGGAGGGTTAGCGGCAACACAGATGCGCAGTATTTT. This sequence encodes CAWRVSGNTDAQYF.

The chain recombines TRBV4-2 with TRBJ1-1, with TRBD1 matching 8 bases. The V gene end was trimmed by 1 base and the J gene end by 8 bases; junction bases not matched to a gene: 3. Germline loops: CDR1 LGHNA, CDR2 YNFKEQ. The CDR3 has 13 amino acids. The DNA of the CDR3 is TGTGCCAGCAGCCAAGTAGGGGACAGGGAAGCTTTCTTT. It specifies CASSQVGDREAFF.

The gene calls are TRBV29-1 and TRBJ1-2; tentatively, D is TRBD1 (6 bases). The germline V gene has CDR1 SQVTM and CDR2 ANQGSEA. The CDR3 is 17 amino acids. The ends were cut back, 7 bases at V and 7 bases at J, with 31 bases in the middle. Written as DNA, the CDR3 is TGCAGCGCATATTCTCTCGGGACACTATCATCATTTGGTGGCTACACCTTC. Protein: CSAYSLGTLSSFGGYTF.

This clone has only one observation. CDR3 sequence (DNA): TGTGCCAGCAAGGGCCCGGGAAGCCCCGACAATGAGCAGTTCTTC. It codes for CASKGPGSPDNEQFF. The rearrangement links TRBV7-3 to TRBJ2-1, with TRBD2 as a possible D gene (5 bases). The V and J ends lost 7 bases and 5 bases respectively, with 18 bases between them. CDR1 and CDR2 (germline): SGHTA, FQGTGA. CDR3 length: 15 residues.

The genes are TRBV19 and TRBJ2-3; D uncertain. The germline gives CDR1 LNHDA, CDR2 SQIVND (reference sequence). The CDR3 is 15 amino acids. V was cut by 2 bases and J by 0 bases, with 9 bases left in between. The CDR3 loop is CASSITSRSTDTQYF. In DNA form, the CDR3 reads TGTGCCAGTAGTATAACCTCCCGGAGCACAGATACGCAGTATTTT.

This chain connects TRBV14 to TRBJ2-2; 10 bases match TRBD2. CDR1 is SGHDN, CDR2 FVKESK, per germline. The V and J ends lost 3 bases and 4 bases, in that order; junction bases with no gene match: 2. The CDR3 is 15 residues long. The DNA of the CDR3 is TGTGCCAGCAGCCAGAGGACTAGCGGCACCGGGGAGCTGTTTTTT. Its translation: CASSQRTSGTGELFF. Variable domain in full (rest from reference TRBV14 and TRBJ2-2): EAGVTQFPSHSVIEKGQTVTLRCDPISGHDNLYWYRRVMGKEIKFLLHFVKESKQDESGMPNNRFLAERTGGTYSTLKVQPAELEDSGVYFCASSQRTSGTGELFFGEGSRLTVL.

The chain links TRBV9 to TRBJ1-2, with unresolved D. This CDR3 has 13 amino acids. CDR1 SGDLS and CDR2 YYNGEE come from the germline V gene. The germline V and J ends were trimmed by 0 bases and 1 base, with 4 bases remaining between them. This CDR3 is CASSVDNNYGYTF. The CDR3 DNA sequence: TGTGCCAGCAGCGTAGACAATAACTATGGCTACACCTTC.